Below, 7 T cell receptor beta chains from the same sample are listed, as sequenced in a study of identical twins. TCRdb fed the 5' RACE reads into MiXCR, producing one record per CDR3 protein. The sample shows approximately 210,000 distinct CDR3 sequences, approximately 16% of them seen only once. The data were also submitted as part of a second study, on T cells expressing NK-cell markers.

Sequenced: CD8+ T cells sorted from blood. The receptor set was obtained from a woman aged 18 to 35 in good health.

This chain uses TRBV9 with TRBJ2-5, with 7 bases lining up with TRBD2. The junction had 4 bases not matched to a gene; V was cut back by 0 bases and J by 2 bases. Germline CDR1 and CDR2: SGDLS and YYNGEE. The CDR3 covers 15 residues. The CDR3 here is CASSVEPGGQETQYF. The DNA for the CDR3 is TGTGCCAGCAGCGTAGAACCGGGAGGTCAAGAGACCCAGTACTTC.

The chain recombines TRBV3-1 with TRBJ2-1, with 9 bases that match TRBD2. V trimming: 4 bases; J trimming: 8 bases; junction bases outside the gene matches: 6. This CDR3 has 14 residues. In germline, CDR1 is LGHDT, CDR2 YNNKEL (reference sequence). The CDR3 coding sequence is TGTGCCAGCAGCCCTGGACTAGCGAGGTATGAGCAGTTCTTC. Its protein product is CASSPGLARYEQFF.

This clonotype turned up a few times. The V and J genes are TRBV5-1 and TRBJ2-1; possibly TRBD1 for D (6 bases). This CDR3 is 15 amino acids long. Per germline, CDR1 SGHRS and CDR2 YFSETQ. Trimming left V 3 bases short and J 9 bases short, with 19 bases between. The CDR3 DNA sequence: TGCGCCAGCAGCTCTACAGGGCTGGTGGGGTCTGAGCAGTTCTTC. It yields the protein CASSSTGLVGSEQFF.

The chain recombines TRBV15 with TRBJ2-1; a weak D match, TRBD2 (5 bases). The V and J ends lost 1 base and 10 bases respectively, with 8 bases between them. CDR1 is LNHNV, CDR2 YYDKDF, per germline (reference sequence). This CDR3 has 12 amino acids. Here the CDR3 reads CATSRAGFEQFF. CDR3 DNA: TGTGCCACCAGCAGAGCGGGATTCGAGCAGTTCTTC.

This sequence joins TRBV6-6 and TRBJ1-4, with no clear D. CDR1 MNHNY and CDR2 SVGAGI come from the germline V gene (reference sequence). V was shortened by 7 bases and J by 0 bases, with 6 bases between the two germline ends. The CDR3 extends over 13 amino acids. CDR3 sequence: CASTLTTNEKLFF. In nucleotides, the CDR3 is TGTGCCAGCACCCTCACAACTAATGAAAAACTGTTTTTT.

This clonotype has only a few counts. The chain links TRBV5-1 to TRBJ2-3; tentatively, D is TRBD2 (6 bases). CDR1 SGHRS and CDR2 YFSETQ come from the germline V gene. V shed 3 bases and J shed 0 bases, with 14 bases lying between them. The CDR3 covers 16 residues. The CDR3 sequence: CASSSPGGVSTDTQYF. The CDR3, as DNA: TGCGCCAGCAGCTCGCCTGGCGGGGTTAGCACAGATACGCAGTATTTT.

This chain links TRBV4-3 with TRBJ1-2, with a possible D match to TRBD1 (6 bases). The germline gives CDR1 LGHNA, CDR2 YSLEER. The V end was cut by 0 bases, the J end by 4 bases, with 9 bases between. The CDR3 is made up of 14 amino acids. The CDR3 reads CASSQDWGPYGYTF. CDR3 nucleotides: TGCGCCAGCAGCCAAGATTGGGGGCCCTATGGCTACACCTTC.